Shown below are 24 T cell receptor beta chains from a single sample sequenced in a study of T cell repertoires in ileal Crohn's disease (dated by TCRdb to about 2019). The time point tag for this specimen amounts to: neoterminal ileum biopsy at postoperative endoscopy, about 6 months after surgery. Libraries were made using the immunoSEQ multiplex PCR assay. Held by TCRdb, this immuneACCESS table contains in-frame sequences only and omits some clones. Under half of the omission traces to an unresolved V gene where checked; the cause of the rest is unknown. The sample table records approximately 11,000 clones; 79% of these occur just once. The ten largest clones take up more than 5.5% of the sample. Sequencing was carried out using ileal tissue. These receptors were collected from an adult with Crohn's disease.

The rearrangement joins TRBV28 to TRBJ1-5; D unresolved. With 6 bases removed from V and 4 bases from J, the gap between germline ends came to 13 bases. Germline CDR1 and CDR2: MDHEN and SYDVKM. The CDR3 spans 14 residues. The CDR3 spells CASRPGSQNQPQHF. The CDR3 DNA sequence: TGTGCCAGCAGGCCGGGTTCTCAAAATCAGCCCCAGCATTTT.

The gene calls are TRBV28 and TRBJ2-1; tentatively, D is TRBD2 (7 bases). Germline loops: CDR1 MDHEN, CDR2 SYDVKM. The length of the CDR3 is 14 residues. Trimming took 6 bases from V and 2 from J, leaving 11 bases between them. CDR3 coding DNA: TGTGCCAGCAGAAAGGGGGGGACCTACAATGAGCAGTTCTTC. Translation: CASRKGGTYNEQFF.

In its sample, this clone was seen once. Other DNA sequences in this sample translate to the same CDR3. The V and J genes are TRBV7-2 and TRBJ1-2, with D possibly TRBD1 on 5 matching bases. The V and J ends lost 1 base and 7 bases respectively, with 16 bases between them. Germline CDR1 SGHTA, CDR2 FQGNSA. This CDR3 is built from 15 residues. DNA of the CDR3: TGTGCCAGCAGCTTAGGGGTTGGGGGACTGCGTGGCTACACCTTC. Translated, it gives CASSLGVGGLRGYTF.

This chain links TRBV28 with TRBJ2-7; D remains unclear. Germline V CDR1 and CDR2: MDHEN, SYDVKM. The CDR3 contains 12 residues. The V and J ends lost 5 bases and 0 bases respectively, with 5 bases between them. Here the CDR3 reads CASSPGSYEQYF. CDR3 bases: TGTGCCAGCAGTCCGGGCTCCTACGAGCAGTACTTC. Combining the CDR3 with reference TRBV28 and TRBJ2-7 gives the whole variable domain DVKVTQSSRYLVKRTGEKVFLECVQDMDHENMFWYRQDPGLGLRLIYFSYDVKMKEKGDIPEGYSVSREKKERFSLILESASTNQTSMYLCASSPGSYEQYFGPGTRLTVT.

This chain connects TRBV10-3 to TRBJ2-7; D perhaps matches TRBD1 (5 bases). V was shortened by 10 bases and J by 6 bases, with 19 bases between the two germline ends. The CDR3 is 13 amino acids. Germline V gene sequence: CDR1 ENHRY, CDR2 SYGVKD. DNA for the CDR3: TGTGCCACCCAAGGGGCCAGTTCGGTCGAGCAGTACTTC. It yields the protein CATQGASSVEQYF.

V usage is TRBV28 and J usage is TRBJ2-7; TRBD1 aligns across 12 bases. The CDR3 totals 17 residues. Germline V gene data show CDR1 as MDHEN and CDR2 as SYDVKM. J was trimmed by 5 bases and V by 5 bases; bases with no gene match: 13. The CDR3 is CASSPTGTGGGRNEQYF. The CDR3 DNA is TGTGCCAGCAGTCCCACCGGGACAGGGGGCGGTAGGAACGAGCAGTACTTC.

This clone was observed a few times. The V and J genes are TRBV5-1 and TRBJ1-6; a weak D match, TRBD1 (6 bases). The CDR3 contains 13 residues. Trimming cost V 4 bases and J 7 bases, with 9 bases left between them. Per germline, CDR1 SGHRS and CDR2 YFSETQ. CDR3 region: CASSPDSNSPLHF. CDR3 nucleotides: TGCGCCAGCAGCCCGGACAGCAATTCACCCCTCCACTTT.

The chain recombines TRBV9 with TRBJ1-1; D unclear. The CDR3 totals 13 residues. Per the germline V gene, CDR1 is SGDLS and CDR2 is YYNGEE. With 0 bases removed from V and 2 bases from J, the gap between germline ends came to 5 bases. The CDR3 coding sequence is TGTGCCAGCAGCGTAGCTGTAAACACTGAAGCTTTCTTT. It yields the protein CASSVAVNTEAFF. Full variable domain (rest looked up from reference TRBV9 and TRBJ1-1): DSGVTQTPKHLITATGQRVTLRCSPRSGDLSVYWYQQSLDQGLQFLIQYYNGEERAKGNILERFSAQQFPDLHSELNLSSLELGDSALYFCASSVAVNTEAFFGQGTRLTVV.

The chain combines TRBV5-1 with TRBJ2-1, with a possible D match to TRBD2 (6 bases). V lost 0 bases to trimming and J lost 3 bases, with 7 bases between them. The CDR3 is 14 residues long. Germline-derived CDR1 and CDR2 are SGHRS and YFSETQ. CDR3 nucleotide sequence: TGCGCCAGCAGCTTGGGGGGGGACTACAATGAGCAGTTCTTC. Amino acid sequence: CASSLGGDYNEQFF.

This rearrangement joins TRBV10-3 to TRBJ2-1; D is undetermined. Germline V gene lookup returns CDR1 ENHRY and CDR2 SYGVKD. Deletions cut 5 bases from V and 8 bases from J, with 7 bases between. The length of the CDR3 is 11 residues. In DNA, the CDR3 is TGTGCCATCAGTCCCCGGGATGAGCAGTTCTTC. Translation gives CAISPRDEQFF.

The rearrangement joins TRBV5-4 to TRBJ2-3; tentative D call: TRBD2 (5 bases). V was trimmed by 3 bases and J by 6 bases, leaving 11 bases between them. There are 13 residues in the CDR3. Per the germline V gene, CDR1 is SGHNT and CDR2 is YYREEE (reference sequence). The CDR3 is CASSSSGSDTQYF. CDR3 coding DNA: TGTGCCAGCAGCTCGAGCGGCTCGGATACGCAGTATTTT.

The DNA for the CDR3 is TGCAGCGTTGAAATTAGCAGATACGAGCAGTACTTC. This encodes CSVEISRYEQYF. The chain carries TRBV29-1 and TRBJ2-7; no reliable D call. The V gene's germline CDR1 is SQVTM and CDR2 ANQGSEA. Deletions cut 2 bases from V and 4 bases from J, with 9 bases between. The CDR3 is 12 amino acids.

The V and J genes are TRBV6-4 and TRBJ1-1, with unresolved D. Trimming took 2 bases from V and 2 from J, leaving 6 bases between them. The germline V gene encodes CDR1 MRHNA and CDR2 SNTAGT. The CDR3 covers 13 residues. The DNA of the CDR3 is TGTGCCAGCAGTGACGAGCTAAACACTGAAGCTTTCTTT. Protein: CASSDELNTEAFF.

This clone was seen just once. V gene TRBV6-5 combines with J gene TRBJ2-7; TRBD2 might be the D (5 bases). This CDR3 is 15 amino acids long. CDR1 and CDR2 from the germline V gene are MNHEY and SVGAGI. Trimming stripped 6 bases from V and 5 bases from J, with 20 bases between. For the CDR3, the DNA is TGTGCCAGCAGACCTCCGTTGTGGACGGGAAACGAGCAGTACTTC. It encodes CASRPPLWTGNEQYF.

This chain joins TRBV6-1 and TRBJ2-1; D possibly corresponds to TRBD2 (7 bases). V shed 1 base and J shed 7 bases, with 11 bases lying between them. CDR3 length equals 14 residues. The V gene's germline CDR1 is MNHNS and CDR2 SASEGT. CDR3 DNA sequence: TGTGCCAGCAGTGAAGGAGGGGGGGCGAATGAGCAGTTCTTC. It encodes CASSEGGGANEQFF.

The rearrangement joins TRBV6-6 to TRBJ2-3; TRBD2 matches at 8 bases. J was trimmed by 1 base and V by 7 bases; bases with no gene match: 7. The CDR3 is made up of 15 amino acids. Germline V gives CDR1 MNHNY, CDR2 SVGAGI (reference sequence). This chain's CDR3 is CASNLSGGRTDTQYF. CDR3 DNA sequence: TGTGCCAGCAACCTGAGCGGGGGTCGCACAGATACGCAGTATTTT.

J is TRBJ2-2 and V is TRBV19; 8 bases map to TRBD1. In germline, CDR1 is LNHDA, CDR2 SQIVND (reference sequence). The CDR3 extends over 15 amino acids. Trimming took 3 bases from V and 4 from J; bases not matched to a gene: 4. The CDR3 protein is CASSIQGAFTGELFF. Written as DNA, the CDR3 is TGTGCCAGTAGTATCCAGGGGGCGTTCACCGGGGAGCTGTTTTTT.

J is TRBJ1-3 and V is TRBV28; D is perhaps TRBD1 (6 bases). The CDR3 is 15 amino acids. The germline gives CDR1 MDHEN, CDR2 SYDVKM. V was cut by 7 bases and J by 1 base, with 14 bases left in between. CDR3 loop: CASNPGAQSGNTIYF. CDR3 DNA: TGTGCCAGCAATCCAGGGGCCCAATCTGGAAACACCATATATTTT.

V is TRBV6-5 and J is TRBJ1-1, with TRBD1 matching 9 bases. The germline V gene has CDR1 MNHEY and CDR2 SVGAGI. Trimming cost V 0 bases and J 13 bases; bases outside gene matches: 9. The CDR3 is 14 amino acids. The CDR3 coding sequence is TGTGCCAGCAGTTACTCCCACCGGGACAGGGATGTTTTCTTT. It codes for CASSYSHRDRDVFF.

V usage is TRBV5-4 and J usage is TRBJ1-6; the D gene is possibly TRBD1 (5 bases). V was shortened by 4 bases and J by 0 bases, with 11 bases between the two germline ends. The CDR3 consists of 16 residues. Germline V gene lookup returns CDR1 SGHNT and CDR2 YYREEE (reference sequence). The CDR3 reads CASSPDIDSYNSPLHF. DNA for the CDR3: TGTGCCAGCAGCCCGGACATCGACTCCTATAATTCACCCCTCCACTTT.

The V gene is TRBV5-1, the J gene TRBJ1-2; no reliable D call. Trimming cost V 0 bases and J 0 bases, with 3 bases left between them. CDR1 and CDR2 from the germline V gene are SGHRS and YFSETQ. This CDR3 region has 13 residues. The DNA of the CDR3 is TGCGCCAGCAGCTTGGGTACTAACTATGGCTACACCTTC. Translation: CASSLGTNYGYTF.

The gene calls are TRBV5-6 and TRBJ1-1, with 7 bases identical to TRBD1. In germline, CDR1 is SGHDT, CDR2 YYEEEE. Trimming took 4 bases from V and 3 from J; bases not matched to a gene: 6. This CDR3 spans 14 amino acids. The CDR3 reads CASSTARGDTEAFF. The CDR3 bases are TGTGCCAGCAGCACGGCCAGGGGGGACACTGAAGCTTTCTTT.

This clone was counted a single time. The V and J genes are TRBV11-2 and TRBJ1-2; tentatively, D is TRBD1 (5 bases). The CDR3 contains 14 residues. The germline V gene has CDR1 SGHAT and CDR2 FQNNGV. Trimming removed 0 bases at V and 8 bases at J, with 13 bases between. In nucleotides, the CDR3 is TGTGCCAGCAGCTTAGATCGGCAGGGTAACGGCTACACCTTC. This encodes CASSLDRQGNGYTF.

The gene calls are TRBV7-7 and TRBJ2-1; TRBD2 matches at 10 bases. CDR1 SSHAT and CDR2 FNYEAQ come from the germline V gene (reference sequence). The CDR3 covers 15 residues. Trimming cost V 5 bases and J 6 bases; bases outside gene matches: 7. The CDR3 coding sequence is TGTGCCAGCAGCGCGAGCGGGGGGGCCCGCAATGAGCAGTTCTTC. It codes for CASSASGGARNEQFF.